The entry below gives a single T cell receptor (beta chain) sequence along with its context. This sample was taken from a study of blood T cell repertoires in COVID-19. Trimming stripped 4 bases from V and 2 bases from J, with 5 bases between. The CDR3 has 12 residues. Per germline, CDR1 SGDLS and CDR2 YYNGEE. The protocol was immunoSEQ multiplex PCR, while the TCRdb copy is restricted to in-frame clones and leaves out a portion. The sample has 110,000 to 150,000 clones, under 80% seen once. The J gene is TRBJ2-3, the V gene TRBV9, with D unclear. The sequence came from an elderly man with acute or convalescent COVID-19. Source material: peripheral blood. CDR3 in DNA: TGTGCCAGCAGCACATACACAGATACGCAGTATTTT. It specifies CASSTYTDTQYF.